This TCR beta chain was sequenced for a study of blood T cell repertoires in COVID-19. Overall study context: COVID-19 samples collected from the United States, Italy and Spain covered acute and convalescent phases.

The CDR3 contains 17 residues. Profiling relied on immunoSEQ multiplex PCR, and the TCRdb table lists in-frame clones only, not all of them. The data show about 160,000 clones, with roughly four fifths seen just once and around 7.9% held by the top ten. Participants were aged about 18 to 90 years, lived in 20 to 30 US areas, and enrolled virtually. Donors were grouped by their self-reported clinical history. Recovered status in Cohort 3 required two negative PCRs, clearance, or symptom resolution. Sequenced input: PBMCs or T cells enriched from blood (not recorded which). The gene calls are TRBV7-5 and TRBJ2-2; TRBD1, the table's D call, was not compared with the DNA. TRBV7-5 is a documented pseudogene. The receptor's source is a man aged 45-60 years who had recovered from COVID-19. This CDR3 is CARSLGTGTTNTGELFF. The CDR3 DNA reads as TGTGCCAGAAGCTTAGGTACAGGGACGACGAACACCGGGGAGCTGTTTTTT.